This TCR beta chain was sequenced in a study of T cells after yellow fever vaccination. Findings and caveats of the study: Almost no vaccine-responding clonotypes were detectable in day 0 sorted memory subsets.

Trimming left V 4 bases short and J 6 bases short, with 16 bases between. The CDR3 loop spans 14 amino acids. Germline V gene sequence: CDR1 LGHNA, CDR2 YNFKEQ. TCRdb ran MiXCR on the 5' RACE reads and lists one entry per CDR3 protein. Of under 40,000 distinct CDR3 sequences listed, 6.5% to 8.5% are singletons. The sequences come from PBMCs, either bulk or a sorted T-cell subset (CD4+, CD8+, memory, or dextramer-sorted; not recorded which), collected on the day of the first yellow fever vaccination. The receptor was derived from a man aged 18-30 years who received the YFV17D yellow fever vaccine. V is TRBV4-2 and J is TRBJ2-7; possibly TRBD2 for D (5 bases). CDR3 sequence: CASSRGQVCPEQYF. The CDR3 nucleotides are TGTGCCAGCAGCCGCGGGCAGGTTTGCCCCGAGCAGTACTTC.